This passage covers 5 T cell receptor beta chains from one sample sequenced in a study of beta chain features in type 1 diabetes. No cognate antigen is known for these TCRs. Sequenced material consisted of expressed TCRB transcripts (all of the isolated RNA was reverse transcribed). Measured with immunoSEQ multiplex PCR; TCRdb has only the in-frame clones, and not every one. This sample has about 180,000 clones, with 6.5% to 9.5% found just once. The study, taken as a whole, reports: TCRB CDR3 length was moderately but significantly reduced in all four CD4+ subsets of Type 1 diabetes patients.

Material for sequencing was central memory CD4+ T cells from blood. These receptors were collected from a woman aged 40 to 50 with type 1 diabetes.

This clone was detected a few times. This sequence joins TRBV27 and TRBJ1-6, with 10 bases identical to TRBD1. Germline loops: CDR1 MNHEY, CDR2 SMNVEV (reference sequence). The CDR3 consists of 14 residues. V was pared by 5 bases and J by 8 bases, with 3 bases of the junction left unmatched. The CDR3 DNA follows: TGTGCCAGCAGTACCGGGACAGGGGATTCACCCCTCCACTTT. It encodes CASSTGTGDSPLHF.

This clone was seen more than once but under ten times. This sequence joins TRBV4-3 and TRBJ1-3, with a weak D call TRBD1 (6 bases). This CDR3 has 19 residues. Germline V gene lookup returns CDR1 LGHNA and CDR2 YSLEER. Deletions cut 1 base from V and 0 bases from J, with 19 bases between. CDR3 loop: CASSQGAGRRGRSGNTIYF. In DNA, the CDR3 is TGCGCCAGCAGCCAAGGGGCAGGGAGGCGGGGGCGCTCTGGAAACACCATATATTTT.

There are a few counts of this clone. The chain has TRBV5-1 and TRBJ2-5; D possibly corresponds to TRBD2 (5 bases). The CDR3 is made up of 16 amino acids. Germline values: CDR1 SGHRS, CDR2 YFSETQ. V was clipped by 2 bases and J by 5 bases, with 19 bases between them. The CDR3 sequence is CASSFGVAHPRETQYF. CDR3 nucleotide sequence: TGCGCCAGCAGCTTTGGGGTAGCGCACCCCAGGGAGACCCAGTACTTC.

In this sample, this clone turned up a few times. This chain joins TRBV9 and TRBJ2-4; the D gene is possibly TRBD1 (6 bases). The V and J ends lost 4 bases and 6 bases respectively, with 17 bases between them. The CDR3 has 15 amino acids. Germline assignment: CDR1 SGDLS and CDR2 YYNGEE. The CDR3 sequence is CASSPHQGSGNIQYF. CDR3 in DNA: TGTGCCAGCAGCCCTCACCAGGGGTCCGGAAACATTCAGTACTTC.

The genes are TRBV7-3 and TRBJ1-1, with no clear D. The V gene's germline CDR1 is SGHTA and CDR2 FQGTGA. With 6 bases removed from V and 2 bases from J, the gap between germline ends came to 16 bases. This CDR3 is 15 amino acids long. CDR3 in DNA: TGTGCCAGCAGTTCTACGGGGAATCAAAACACTGAAGCTTTCTTT. Protein: CASSSTGNQNTEAFF.